What follows describes a single T cell receptor beta chain. Antigen: not known. V lost 7 bases and J lost 0; bases outside the gene matches: 5. Looked up from germline, CDR1 is MNHEY and CDR2 is SVGAGI. This CDR3 contains 14 residues. The entry originates in a study of shared clonotypes between healthy human individuals. Using 200 ng DNA, about 30,000 T cell genomes, the sorted-subset replicate PCRs were run. Study processing details: Because ImmunoSEQ provided only junction sequences with no quality scores, the filtering differed. Method: immunoSEQ multiplex PCR; TCRdb's copy keeps in-frame clones and lacks some. V, J and clone size are taken as reported in that table, and D and trimming were inferred from the DNA itself. This table has some 1,600,000 clones, approximately 98% appearing once. Regarding the study as a whole: Sampling included only blood; tissue repertoires likely differ.

The sequencing input was naive CD4+ T cells sorted from blood. Regarding subset: CD45RA+ positively selected. The receptor's source is a man under 40 in good health. The chain recombines TRBV6-5 with TRBJ2-5, with 7 positions matching TRBD1. The CDR3 sequence: CASNKDRDQETQYF. The CDR3 region has the DNA TGTGCCAGCAACAAAGACAGGGACCAAGAGACCCAGTACTTC.